What follows are 9 T cell receptor beta chains derived from one specimen sequenced in a study of immune cell composition in non-small cell lung cancer. Normal lung was sampled as far from the tumour as possible, at least 3 cm. Clones were read by immunoSEQ multiplex PCR, and TCRdb kept only the in-frame ones, dropping some. The sample yields some 3,100 clones, around 64% seen once. This sample also appeared in a second study, on CD4 T cells in lung cancer.

The specimen sequenced was non-adjacent lung tissue. The receptors here all came from a human donor with non-small cell lung cancer.

This clone occurred a few times. The V gene is TRBV2, the J gene TRBJ1-2; the match to TRBD1 covers 8 bases. The V gene's germline CDR1 is SNHLY and CDR2 FYNNEI. V shed 10 bases and J 2 bases; nucleotides not matched to a gene: 9. This CDR3 comprises 14 residues. The DNA of the CDR3 is TGTGCCACCTCCGGACAGGGACACAACTATGGCTACACCTTC. Translation gives CATSGQGHNYGYTF.

The V gene is TRBV7-3, the J gene TRBJ2-7; D may be TRBD2 (6 bases). This CDR3 contains 13 residues. The V end lost 1 base, the J end lost 7 bases, and 11 bases lay between the germline ends. From germline, CDR1 is SGHTA and CDR2 FQGTGA. In nucleotides, the CDR3 is TGTGCCAGCAGCTTAAATCGGGGGAGAGAGCAGTACTTC. Protein: CASSLNRGREQYF.

The V call is TRBV4-2, the J call TRBJ2-3; possible D gene TRBD2, 5 bases. V shed 4 bases and J shed 3 bases, with 11 bases lying between them. Looked up from germline, CDR1 is LGHNA and CDR2 is YNFKEQ. The CDR3 has 14 amino acids. The CDR3 region is CASSRWERTDTQYF. The CDR3 DNA sequence: TGTGCCAGCAGCCGGTGGGAGCGGACAGATACGCAGTATTTT.

The rearrangement uses TRBV9 and TRBJ2-3, with D possibly TRBD1 on 7 matching bases. Trimming left V 4 bases short and J 5 bases short, with 20 bases between. The germline V gene encodes CDR1 SGDLS and CDR2 YYNGEE. CDR3 length: 16 amino acids. CDR3: CASSPGTPGGRDTQYF. For the CDR3, the DNA is TGTGCCAGCAGCCCCGGGACTCCAGGGGGGAGAGATACGCAGTATTTT.

In this sample, this clone turned up a few times. This chain joins TRBV2 and TRBJ1-3, with D unclear. This CDR3 has 14 residues. Trimming pared 6 bases from V and 0 bases from J, leaving 9 bases between. Germline CDR1 is SNHLY and CDR2 is FYNNEI. The DNA of the CDR3 is TGTGCCAGCAGCAAAGGGAGCTCTGGAAACACCATATATTTT. Translating gives CASSKGSSGNTIYF.

This clone was counted once. V is TRBV5-1 and J is TRBJ2-3; TRBD2 agrees at 12 bases. Looked up from germline, CDR1 is SGHRS and CDR2 is YFSETQ. J gave up 4 bases and V 4 bases, and 16 bases lay outside the gene matches. The CDR3 runs 19 residues. CDR3 in amino acids: CASSPLAGGPRLAADTQYF. CDR3 DNA sequence: TGCGCCAGCAGCCCCCTAGCGGGAGGGCCTCGTTTGGCCGCAGATACGCAGTATTTT. The complete variable domain, with remaining parts taken from reference TRBV5-1 and TRBJ2-3, reads KAGVTQTPRYLIKTRGQQVTLSCSPISGHRSVSWYQQTPGQGLQFLFEYFSETQRNKGNFPGRFSGRQFSNSRSEMNVSTLELGDSALYLCASSPLAGGPRLAADTQYFGPGTRLTVL.

The chain couples TRBV6-5 to TRBJ1-3, with D possibly TRBD1 on 6 matching bases. The CDR3 is 13 amino acids. The V gene's germline CDR1 is MNHEY and CDR2 SVGAGI. Trimming cost V 7 bases and J 2 bases, with 9 bases left between them. The CDR3 is CASKRTAGNTIYF. In DNA, the CDR3 is TGTGCCAGCAAAAGGACAGCTGGAAACACCATATATTTT.

The V call is TRBV5-1, the J call TRBJ1-5; TRBD1 agrees at 9 bases. The germline V gene encodes CDR1 SGHRS and CDR2 YFSETQ. The V gene end was trimmed by 4 bases and the J gene end by 7 bases; junction bases not matched to a gene: 6. The CDR3 sequence is 14 residues long. The CDR3 sequence: CASSRTGDGQPQHF. CDR3 nucleotides: TGCGCCAGCAGCCGGACAGGGGATGGGCAGCCCCAGCATTTT.

The V and J genes are TRBV5-6 and TRBJ2-1; maybe TRBD2 (6 bases). The CDR3 spans 13 residues. Germline values: CDR1 SGHDT, CDR2 YYEEEE. Trimming cost V 1 base and J 8 bases, with 10 bases left between them. CDR3 nucleotides: TGTGCCAGCAGCTTGACAGGAGGGGATGAGCAGTTCTTC. As protein: CASSLTGGDEQFF.